The clone carrying this TCR beta chain came up many times. Antigen: not known. The sample is drawn from a study of T cells in Graves' hyperthyroidism and ophthalmopathy. Points from the study as a whole: Stable hyperthyroidism was told apart from ophthalmopathy by a model built on 13 V-J features. Most thyroid-expanded clonotypes above 0.001 were also found in blood. Ophthalmopathy was predicted by the model a median of 6.5 months ahead of onset.

Diagnoses were established using clinical symptoms, serum thyroxine and TRAb, thyroid ultrasound and orbital computed tomography. The CDR3 extends over 14 amino acids. Between the trimmed V and J ends, which lost 5 bases and 1 base, there was a span of 11 bases. In germline, CDR1 is SNHLY, CDR2 FYNNEI. Amplified regions were TCR beta CDR3 sequences from RNA transcripts. RT-PCR in the first round (using the HTBI primer set) targeted the TCR CDR3. Using its own MiXCR run on the multiplex PCR reads, TCRdb lists one record per CDR3 protein. The sample has about 570,000 distinct CDR3 sequences, about 43% seen once; the top ten hold around 17%.

The TCR comes from an adult woman with Graves' disease, either hyperthyroidism or ophthalmopathy (not recorded which). The J gene is TRBJ1-1, the V gene TRBV2, with D unresolved. Sequenced: peripheral blood or thyroid tissue (not recorded which). The CDR3, as DNA: TGTGCCAGCAGTCCCCGGGCGGGGAACACTGAAGCTTTCTTT. It encodes CASSPRAGNTEAFF.